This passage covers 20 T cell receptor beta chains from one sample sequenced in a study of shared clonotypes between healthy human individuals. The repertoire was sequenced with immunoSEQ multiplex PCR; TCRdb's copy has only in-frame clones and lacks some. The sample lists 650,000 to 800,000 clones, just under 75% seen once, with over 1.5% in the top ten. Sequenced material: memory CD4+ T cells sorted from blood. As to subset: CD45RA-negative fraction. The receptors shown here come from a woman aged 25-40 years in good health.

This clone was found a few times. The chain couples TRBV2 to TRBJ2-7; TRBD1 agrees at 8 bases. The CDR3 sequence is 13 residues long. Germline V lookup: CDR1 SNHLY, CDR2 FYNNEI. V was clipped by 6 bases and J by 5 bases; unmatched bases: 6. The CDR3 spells CASRGDRWNEQYF. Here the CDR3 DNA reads TGTGCCAGCAGGGGGGACAGGTGGAACGAGCAGTACTTC.

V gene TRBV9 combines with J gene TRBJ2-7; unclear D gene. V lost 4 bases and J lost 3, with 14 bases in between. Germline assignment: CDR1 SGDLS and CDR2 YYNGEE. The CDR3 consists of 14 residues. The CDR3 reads CASSLRNWNYEQYF. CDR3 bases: TGTGCCAGCAGCCTCCGGAACTGGAACTACGAGCAGTACTTC.

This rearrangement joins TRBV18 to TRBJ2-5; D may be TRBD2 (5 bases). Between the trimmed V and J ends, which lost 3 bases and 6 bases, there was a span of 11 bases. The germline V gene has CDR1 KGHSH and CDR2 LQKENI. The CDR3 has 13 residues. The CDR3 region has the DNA TGTGCCAGCTCACCCGCAGGAGGACAGACCCAGTACTTC. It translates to CASSPAGGQTQYF.

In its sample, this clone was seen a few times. Written as DNA, the CDR3 is TGTGCCAGCTTAACAGGGGAATTGGGCAATCAGCCCCAGCATTTT. Encoded protein: CASLTGELGNQPQHF. The rearrangement links TRBV18 to TRBJ1-5; 7 nucleotides match TRBD1. The V gene's germline CDR1 is KGHSH and CDR2 LQKENI. V was clipped by 7 bases and J by 2 bases; unmatched bases: 8. There are 15 residues in the CDR3.

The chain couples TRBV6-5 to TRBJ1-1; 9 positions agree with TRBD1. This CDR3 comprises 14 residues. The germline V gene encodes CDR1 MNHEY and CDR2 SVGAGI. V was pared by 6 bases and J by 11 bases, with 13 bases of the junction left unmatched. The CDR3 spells CASSPTGGAISAFF. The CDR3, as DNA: TGTGCCAGCAGCCCTACAGGGGGCGCGATCTCTGCTTTCTTT.

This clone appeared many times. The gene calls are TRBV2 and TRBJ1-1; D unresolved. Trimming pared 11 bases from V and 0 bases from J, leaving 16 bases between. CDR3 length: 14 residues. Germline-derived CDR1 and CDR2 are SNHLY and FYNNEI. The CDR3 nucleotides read TGTGCCTGCACGGGTGTCCTGATGAACACTGAAGCTTTCTTT. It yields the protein CACTGVLMNTEAFF.

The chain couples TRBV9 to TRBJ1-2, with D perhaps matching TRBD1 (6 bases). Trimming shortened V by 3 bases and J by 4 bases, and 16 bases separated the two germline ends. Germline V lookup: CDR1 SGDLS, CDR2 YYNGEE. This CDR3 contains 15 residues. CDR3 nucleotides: TGTGCCAGCAGCGCTGAGACAGGTCCAGCCTATGGCTACACCTTC. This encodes CASSAETGPAYGYTF.

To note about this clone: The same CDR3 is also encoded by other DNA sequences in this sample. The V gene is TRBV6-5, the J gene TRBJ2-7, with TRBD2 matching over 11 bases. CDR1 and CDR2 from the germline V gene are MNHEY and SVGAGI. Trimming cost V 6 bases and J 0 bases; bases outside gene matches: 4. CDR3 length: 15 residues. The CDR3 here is CASSPGTSGSYEQYF. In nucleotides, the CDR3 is TGTGCCAGCAGCCCCGGGACTAGCGGCTCCTACGAGCAGTACTTC.

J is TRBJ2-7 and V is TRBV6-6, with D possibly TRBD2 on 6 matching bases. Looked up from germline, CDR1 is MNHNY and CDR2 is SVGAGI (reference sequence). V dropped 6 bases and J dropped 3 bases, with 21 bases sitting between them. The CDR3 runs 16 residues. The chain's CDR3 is CASSPSPSSEDYEQYF. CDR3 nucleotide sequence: TGTGCCAGCAGCCCCTCACCCTCTAGCGAAGACTACGAGCAGTACTTC.

The CDR3 is CASSDGIPNEQFF. The CDR3 bases are TGTGCCAGCAGTGACGGAATCCCCAATGAGCAGTTCTTC. The V gene is TRBV6-4, the J gene TRBJ2-1; D is uncertain. The CDR3 has 13 residues. Germline lookup yields CDR1 MRHNA and CDR2 SNTAGT. V gave up 2 bases and J gave up 6 bases, with 8 bases separating them.

The CDR3 spells CASSLVAAAQGEQFF. The CDR3 region has the DNA TGTGCCAGCAGCTTAGTAGCGGCCGCCCAGGGGGAGCAGTTCTTC. The chain is built from TRBV7-7 and TRBJ2-1; perhaps D is TRBD1 or TRBD2 (6 bases each). From germline, CDR1 is SSHAT and CDR2 FNYEAQ (reference sequence). The CDR3 sequence is 15 residues long. V was clipped by 1 base and J by 10 bases, with 17 bases between them.

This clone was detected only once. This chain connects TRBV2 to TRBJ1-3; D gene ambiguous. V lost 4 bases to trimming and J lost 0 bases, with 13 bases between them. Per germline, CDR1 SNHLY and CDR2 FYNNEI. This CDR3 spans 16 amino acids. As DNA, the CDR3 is TGTGCCAGCAGTGCCCAGCTTGCGTTCTCTGGAAACACCATATATTTT. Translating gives CASSAQLAFSGNTIYF.

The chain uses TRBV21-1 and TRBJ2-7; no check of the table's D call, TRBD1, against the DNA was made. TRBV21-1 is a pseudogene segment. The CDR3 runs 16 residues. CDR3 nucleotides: TGTGCCAGCACCGATACGACGGGACAGGGGGTCCACGAGCAGTACTTC. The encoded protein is CASTDTTGQGVHEQYF.

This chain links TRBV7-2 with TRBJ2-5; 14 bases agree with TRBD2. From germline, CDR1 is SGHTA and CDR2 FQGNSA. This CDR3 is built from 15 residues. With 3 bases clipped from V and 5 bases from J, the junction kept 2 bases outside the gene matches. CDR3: CASSLGLAGDETQYF. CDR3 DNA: TGTGCCAGCAGCTTGGGACTAGCGGGAGACGAGACCCAGTACTTC.

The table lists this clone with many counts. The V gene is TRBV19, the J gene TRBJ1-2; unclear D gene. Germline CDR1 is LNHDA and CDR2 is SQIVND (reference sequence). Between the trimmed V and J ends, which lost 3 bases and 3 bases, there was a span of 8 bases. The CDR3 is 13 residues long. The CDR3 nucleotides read TGTGCCAGTAGTATTTTTACAGACTATGGCTACACCTTC. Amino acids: CASSIFTDYGYTF.

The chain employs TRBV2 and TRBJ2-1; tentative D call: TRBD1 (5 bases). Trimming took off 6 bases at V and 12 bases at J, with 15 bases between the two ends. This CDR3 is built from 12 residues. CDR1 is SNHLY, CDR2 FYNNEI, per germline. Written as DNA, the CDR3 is TGTGCCAGCAGCCTAGGGGTTGGGTCGCAGTTCTTC. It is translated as CASSLGVGSQFF.

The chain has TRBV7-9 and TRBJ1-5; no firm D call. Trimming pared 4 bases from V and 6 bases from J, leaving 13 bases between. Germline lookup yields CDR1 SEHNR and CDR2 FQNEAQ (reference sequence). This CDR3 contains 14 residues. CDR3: CASSSDPAGQPQHF. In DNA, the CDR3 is TGTGCCAGCAGCTCGGACCCAGCGGGTCAGCCCCAGCATTTT.

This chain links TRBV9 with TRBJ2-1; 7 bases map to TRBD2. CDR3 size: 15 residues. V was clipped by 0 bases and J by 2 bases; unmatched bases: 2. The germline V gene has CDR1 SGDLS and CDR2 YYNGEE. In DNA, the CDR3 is TGTGCCAGCAGCGTAGGGGCGGGAGCCTACAATGAGCAGTTCTTC. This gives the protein CASSVGAGAYNEQFF. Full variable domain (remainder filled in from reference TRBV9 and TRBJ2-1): DSGVTQTPKHLITATGQRVTLRCSPRSGDLSVYWYQQSLDQGLQFLIQYYNGEERAKGNILERFSAQQFPDLHSELNLSSLELGDSALYFCASSVGAGAYNEQFFGPGTRLTVL.

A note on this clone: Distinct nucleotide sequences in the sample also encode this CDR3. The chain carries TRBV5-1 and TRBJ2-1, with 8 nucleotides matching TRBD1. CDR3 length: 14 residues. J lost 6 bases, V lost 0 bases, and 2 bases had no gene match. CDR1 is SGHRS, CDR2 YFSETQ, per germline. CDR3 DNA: TGCGCCAGCAGCTTGGGGGACAGGTCCAATGAGCAGTTCTTC. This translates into CASSLGDRSNEQFF.

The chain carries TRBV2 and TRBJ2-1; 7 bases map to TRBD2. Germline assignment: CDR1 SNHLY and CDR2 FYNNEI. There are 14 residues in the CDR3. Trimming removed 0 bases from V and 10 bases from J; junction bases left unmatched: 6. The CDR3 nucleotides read TGTGCCAGCAGTGAAGCGGTCGCCGGGGGGGAGCAGTTCTTC. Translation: CASSEAVAGGEQFF.